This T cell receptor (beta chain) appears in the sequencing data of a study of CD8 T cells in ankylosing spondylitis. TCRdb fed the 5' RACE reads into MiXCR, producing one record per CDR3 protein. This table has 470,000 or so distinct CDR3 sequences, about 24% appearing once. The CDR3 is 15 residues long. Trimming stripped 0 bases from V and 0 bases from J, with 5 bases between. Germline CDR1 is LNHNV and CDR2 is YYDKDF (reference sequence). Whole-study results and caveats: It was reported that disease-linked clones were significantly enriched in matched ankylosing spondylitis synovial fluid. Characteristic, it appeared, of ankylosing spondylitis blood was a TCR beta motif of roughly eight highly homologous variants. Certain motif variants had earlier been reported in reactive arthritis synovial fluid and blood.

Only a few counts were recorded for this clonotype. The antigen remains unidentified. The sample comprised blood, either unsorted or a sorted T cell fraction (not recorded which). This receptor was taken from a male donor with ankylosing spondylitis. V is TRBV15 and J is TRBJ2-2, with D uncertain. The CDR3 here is CATSREVANTGELFF. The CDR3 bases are TGTGCCACCAGCAGAGAGGTAGCGAACACCGGGGAGCTGTTTTTT.